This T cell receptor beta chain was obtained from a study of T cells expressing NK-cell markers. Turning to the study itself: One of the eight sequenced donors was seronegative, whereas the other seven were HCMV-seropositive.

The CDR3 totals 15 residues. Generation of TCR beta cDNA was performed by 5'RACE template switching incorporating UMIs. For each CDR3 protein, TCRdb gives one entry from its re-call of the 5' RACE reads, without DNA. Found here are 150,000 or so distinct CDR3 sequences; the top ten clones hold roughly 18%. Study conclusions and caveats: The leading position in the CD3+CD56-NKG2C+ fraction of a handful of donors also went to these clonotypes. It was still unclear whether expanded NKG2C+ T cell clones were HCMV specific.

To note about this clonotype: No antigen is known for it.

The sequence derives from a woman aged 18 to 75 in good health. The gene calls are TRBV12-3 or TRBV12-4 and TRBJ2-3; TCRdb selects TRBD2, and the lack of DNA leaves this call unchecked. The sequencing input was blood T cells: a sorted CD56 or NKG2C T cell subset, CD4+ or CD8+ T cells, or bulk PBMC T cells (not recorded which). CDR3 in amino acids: CASSPGGSKTDTQYF.